The rows below give T cell receptor beta chains drawn from one sample of a study of spatial heterogeneity in lung cancer. TCRdb fed the 5' RACE reads into MiXCR, producing one record per CDR3 protein. The table lists under 7,000 distinct CDR3 sequences, roughly a tenth of them singletons, with about a quarter in the top ten. This sample comprised lung tumor tissue, obtained at surgery. The receptors here all came from a female donor with early-stage non-small cell lung cancer. Both conserved end residues are part of each CDR3. The order of the fields is CDR3 length, D gene, V gene, J gene, clone size, CDR3 protein, CDR3 DNA. The D gene is left open where the match is weak. A row's size may be missing; if present it is once, few, many or a size class.

cdr3_length: 14; d_call: TRBD1; v_call: TRBV20-1; j_call: TRBJ1-1; clone_size: NA; cdr3_aa: CSAREGGQAGEAFF; cdr3_nt: TGCAGTGCTAGAGAGGGGGGACAGGCCGGTGAAGCTTTCTTT
cdr3_length: 14; d_call: NA; v_call: TRBV7-3; j_call: TRBJ2-5; clone_size: medium-sized; cdr3_aa: CASSPKAGAETQYF; cdr3_nt: TGTGCCAGCAGTCCGAAGGCGGGGGCTGAGACCCAGTACTTC
cdr3_length: 12; d_call: NA; v_call: TRBV29-1; j_call: TRBJ1-6; clone_size: many; cdr3_aa: CSAVTGGETLHF; cdr3_nt: TGCAGCGCCGTGACAGGCGGGGAGACCCTCCACTTT
cdr3_length: 14; d_call: TRBD1; v_call: TRBV4-3; j_call: TRBJ2-5; clone_size: few; cdr3_aa: CASSPGTEKETQYF; cdr3_nt: TGCGCCAGCAGCCCTGGGACAGAAAAAGAGACCCAGTACTTC
cdr3_length: 11; d_call: NA; v_call: TRBV3-1; j_call: TRBJ2-5; clone_size: many; cdr3_aa: CASSQGETQYF; cdr3_nt: TGTGCCAGCAGCCAAGGGGAGACCCAGTACTTC
cdr3_length: 17; d_call: NA; v_call: TRBV3-1; j_call: TRBJ2-3; clone_size: NA; cdr3_aa: CASSQGARRAPTDTQYF; cdr3_nt: TGTGCCAGCAGCCAAGGGGCTCGACGGGCCCCCACAGATACGCAGTATTTT
cdr3_length: 13; d_call: NA; v_call: TRBV11-2; j_call: TRBJ2-7; clone_size: medium-sized; cdr3_aa: CASSLGVGDEQYF; cdr3_nt: TGTGCCAGCAGCCTGGGGGTAGGGGACGAGCAGTACTTC
cdr3_length: 13; d_call: NA; v_call: TRBV27; j_call: TRBJ2-3; clone_size: NA; cdr3_aa: CASSRQGTDTQYF; cdr3_nt: TGTGCCAGCAGTCGCCAGGGCACAGATACGCAGTATTTT
cdr3_length: 17; d_call: NA; v_call: TRBV6-5; j_call: TRBJ1-6; clone_size: many; cdr3_aa: CASSYSMSGRANSPLHF; cdr3_nt: TGTGCCAGCAGTTACTCGATGTCGGGACGGGCAAATTCACCCCTCCACTTT
cdr3_length: 15; d_call: NA; v_call: TRBV6-5; j_call: TRBJ2-5; clone_size: many; cdr3_aa: CASSPAALGYETQYF; cdr3_nt: TGTGCCAGCAGCCCCGCCGCCTTGGGTTATGAGACCCAGTACTTC
cdr3_length: 14; d_call: TRBD1; v_call: TRBV6-6; j_call: TRBJ1-1; clone_size: medium-sized; cdr3_aa: CASSGTGRDTEAFF; cdr3_nt: TGTGCCAGCAGTGGGACAGGGAGAGACACTGAAGCTTTCTTT
cdr3_length: 14; d_call: TRBD1; v_call: TRBV12-3/TRBV12-4; j_call: TRBJ1-6; clone_size: medium-sized; cdr3_aa: CASRLGQVESPLHF; cdr3_nt: TGTGCCAGCAGACTCGGACAGGTAGAATCACCCCTCCACTTT
cdr3_length: 14; d_call: TRBD2; v_call: TRBV20-1; j_call: TRBJ2-3; clone_size: few; cdr3_aa: CSAPSSGGADTQYF; cdr3_nt: TGCAGTGCTCCGTCTAGCGGGGGGGCGGATACGCAGTATTTT
cdr3_length: 22; d_call: TRBD2; v_call: TRBV11-2; j_call: TRBJ2-1; clone_size: medium-sized; cdr3_aa: CASSDRLDPGTSGRSSYNEQFF; cdr3_nt: TGTGCCAGCAGCGACCGGTTGGACCCCGGGACTAGCGGCCGGAGCTCCTACAATGAGCAGTTCTTC
cdr3_length: 13; d_call: NA; v_call: TRBV6-2/TRBV6-3; j_call: TRBJ2-1; clone_size: medium-sized; cdr3_aa: CASSYSAGNEQFF; cdr3_nt: TGTGCCAGCAGTTACTCCGCGGGGAATGAGCAGTTCTTC
cdr3_length: 16; d_call: NA; v_call: TRBV5-1; j_call: TRBJ1-1; clone_size: few; cdr3_aa: CASSFQGIGMNTEAFF; cdr3_nt: TGCGCCAGCAGCTTTCAGGGGATAGGGATGAACACTGAAGCTTTCTTT
cdr3_length: 13; d_call: NA; v_call: TRBV29-1; j_call: TRBJ2-3; clone_size: large; cdr3_aa: CSVSSGGTDTQYF; cdr3_nt: TGCAGCGTTTCTTCGGGGGGCACAGATACGCAGTATTTT
cdr3_length: 14; d_call: NA; v_call: TRBV6-6; j_call: TRBJ2-5; clone_size: many; cdr3_aa: CASSSRGPGETQYF; cdr3_nt: TGTGCCAGCAGTTCACGGGGGCCCGGGGAGACCCAGTACTTC
cdr3_length: 15; d_call: NA; v_call: TRBV6-5; j_call: TRBJ1-2; clone_size: many; cdr3_aa: CASSSEFRSAYGYTF; cdr3_nt: TGTGCCAGCAGCTCCGAGTTCAGGTCCGCCTATGGCTACACCTTC
cdr3_length: 15; d_call: TRBD2; v_call: TRBV4-1; j_call: TRBJ2-5; clone_size: large; cdr3_aa: CASSQVSLAGTTQYF; cdr3_nt: TGCGCCAGCAGCCAAGTGTCCCTAGCGGGGACGACCCAGTACTTC
cdr3_length: 14; d_call: TRBD1; v_call: TRBV6-6; j_call: TRBJ1-2; clone_size: medium-sized; cdr3_aa: CASSPPGQSYGYTF; cdr3_nt: TGTGCCAGCAGTCCGCCGGGACAGAGCTATGGCTACACCTTC
cdr3_length: 13; d_call: NA; v_call: TRBV6-5; j_call: TRBJ1-1; clone_size: NA; cdr3_aa: CASSYLGGTEAFF; cdr3_nt: TGTGCCAGCAGTTACCTTGGAGGGACTGAAGCTTTCTTT
cdr3_length: 14; d_call: NA; v_call: TRBV27; j_call: TRBJ1-2; clone_size: medium-sized; cdr3_aa: CASSLSGFNYGYTF; cdr3_nt: TGTGCCAGCAGTTTATCCGGGTTTAACTATGGCTACACCTTC
cdr3_length: 14; d_call: TRBD2; v_call: TRBV7-2; j_call: TRBJ2-7; clone_size: medium-sized; cdr3_aa: CASSTRGGGYEQYF; cdr3_nt: TGTGCCAGCAGCACCCGGGGGGGCGGCTACGAGCAGTACTTC
cdr3_length: 16; d_call: TRBD1; v_call: TRBV2; j_call: TRBJ2-4; clone_size: many; cdr3_aa: CASSSRGQWQANIQYF; cdr3_nt: TGTGCCAGCAGCTCAAGGGGGCAGTGGCAAGCCAACATTCAGTACTTC
cdr3_length: 14; d_call: TRBD1; v_call: TRBV7-6; j_call: TRBJ2-1; clone_size: many; cdr3_aa: CASSGRDRVNEQFF; cdr3_nt: TGTGCCAGCAGCGGCCGGGACAGGGTGAATGAGCAGTTCTTC
cdr3_length: 14; d_call: TRBD1; v_call: TRBV10-3; j_call: TRBJ1-5; clone_size: NA; cdr3_aa: CAISQGQLSQPQHF; cdr3_nt: TGTGCCATCAGTCAGGGACAGCTAAGTCAGCCCCAGCATTTT
cdr3_length: 13; d_call: NA; v_call: TRBV6-5; j_call: TRBJ1-1; clone_size: medium-sized; cdr3_aa: CASSYSQGRDAFF; cdr3_nt: TGTGCCAGCAGTTACTCACAGGGAAGAGACGCTTTCTTT
cdr3_length: 12; d_call: NA; v_call: TRBV6-5; j_call: TRBJ1-1; clone_size: medium-sized; cdr3_aa: CAASKGTTEAFF; cdr3_nt: TGTGCCGCCAGCAAGGGTACCACTGAAGCTTTCTTT
cdr3_length: 15; d_call: TRBD1; v_call: TRBV5-1; j_call: TRBJ1-1; clone_size: NA; cdr3_aa: CASSTQGVMNTEAFF; cdr3_nt: TGCGCCAGCAGCACTCAGGGGGTCATGAACACTGAAGCTTTCTTT
cdr3_length: 15; d_call: TRBD1; v_call: TRBV4-3; j_call: TRBJ2-7; clone_size: many; cdr3_aa: CASSQDWTGFYEQYF; cdr3_nt: TGCGCCAGCAGCCAAGACTGGACAGGGTTCTACGAGCAGTACTTC
cdr3_length: 20; d_call: TRBD1; v_call: TRBV7-8; j_call: TRBJ1-5; clone_size: few; cdr3_aa: CASSLEAGQGLLGSNQPQHF; cdr3_nt: TGTGCCAGCAGCTTAGAGGCGGGACAGGGACTTTTAGGTAGCAATCAGCCCCAGCATTTT
cdr3_length: 15; d_call: NA; v_call: TRBV3-1; j_call: TRBJ1-3; clone_size: many; cdr3_aa: CASSQGSRAGNTIYF; cdr3_nt: TGTGCCAGCAGCCAAGGCTCAAGGGCTGGAAACACCATATATTTT
cdr3_length: 13; d_call: NA; v_call: TRBV12-5; j_call: TRBJ1-1; clone_size: NA; cdr3_aa: CASGLTTASEAFF; cdr3_nt: TGTGCTAGTGGTTTAACGACAGCGTCTGAAGCTTTCTTT
cdr3_length: 17; d_call: TRBD2; v_call: TRBV7-3; j_call: TRBJ2-6; clone_size: many; cdr3_aa: CASSLTGGNSGANVLTF; cdr3_nt: TGTGCCAGCAGCTTAACGGGAGGGAACTCTGGGGCCAACGTCCTGACTTTC
cdr3_length: 13; d_call: NA; v_call: TRBV20-1; j_call: TRBJ2-7; clone_size: many; cdr3_aa: CSALGPRGGEQYF; cdr3_nt: TGCAGTGCGCTAGGGCCAAGAGGGGGCGAGCAGTACTTC
cdr3_length: 18; d_call: NA; v_call: TRBV6-2/TRBV6-3; j_call: TRBJ2-1; clone_size: medium-sized; cdr3_aa: CASTPYPRGSATYNEQFF; cdr3_nt: TGTGCCAGCACTCCCTACCCCCGGGGTAGCGCCACCTACAATGAGCAGTTCTTC